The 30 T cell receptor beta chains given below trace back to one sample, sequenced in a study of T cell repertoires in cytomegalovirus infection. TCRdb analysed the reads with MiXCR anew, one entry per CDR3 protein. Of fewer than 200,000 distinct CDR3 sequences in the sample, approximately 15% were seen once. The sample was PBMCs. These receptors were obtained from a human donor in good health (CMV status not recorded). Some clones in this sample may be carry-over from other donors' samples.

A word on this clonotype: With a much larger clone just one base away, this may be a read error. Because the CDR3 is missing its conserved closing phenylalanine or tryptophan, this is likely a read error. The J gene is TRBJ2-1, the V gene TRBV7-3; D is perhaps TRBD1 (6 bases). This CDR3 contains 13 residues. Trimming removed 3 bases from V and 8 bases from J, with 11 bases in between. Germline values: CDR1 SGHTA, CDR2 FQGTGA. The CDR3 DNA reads TGTGCCAGCAGCTTTACAGGGCTGCATGAGCAGTTCTTA. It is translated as CASSFTGLHEQFL.

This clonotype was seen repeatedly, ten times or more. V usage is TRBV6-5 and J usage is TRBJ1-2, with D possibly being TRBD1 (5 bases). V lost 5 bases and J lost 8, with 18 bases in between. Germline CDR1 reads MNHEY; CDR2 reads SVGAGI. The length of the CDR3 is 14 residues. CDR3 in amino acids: CASSTGPPRRGYTF. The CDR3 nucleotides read TGTGCCAGCAGTACGGGACCGCCTAGGAGGGGCTACACCTTC.

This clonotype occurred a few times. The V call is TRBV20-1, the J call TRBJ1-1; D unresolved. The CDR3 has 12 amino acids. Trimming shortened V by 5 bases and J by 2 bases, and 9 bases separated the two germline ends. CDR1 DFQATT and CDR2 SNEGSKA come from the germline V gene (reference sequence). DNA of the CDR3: TGCAGTGCTCCCGACAAAAACACTGAAGCTTTCTTT. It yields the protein CSAPDKNTEAFF.

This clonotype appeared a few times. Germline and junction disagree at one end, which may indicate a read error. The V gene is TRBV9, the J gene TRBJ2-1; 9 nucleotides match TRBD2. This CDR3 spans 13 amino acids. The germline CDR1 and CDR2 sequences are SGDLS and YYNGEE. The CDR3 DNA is TGTGCCAGCAACGTAGCGGGAGCCTATGAGCAGTTCTTC. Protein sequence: CASNVAGAYEQFF.

For the CDR3, the DNA is TGCAGCGTTGGAACTAGCGGTGATACGCAGTATTTT. Amino acids: CSVGTSGDTQYF. The V gene is TRBV29-1, the J gene TRBJ2-3, with 8 bases matching TRBD2. This CDR3 spans 12 amino acids. CDR1 and CDR2 from the germline V gene are SQVTM and ANQGSEA. V dropped 4 bases and J dropped 6; count of bases not matched to a gene: 3.

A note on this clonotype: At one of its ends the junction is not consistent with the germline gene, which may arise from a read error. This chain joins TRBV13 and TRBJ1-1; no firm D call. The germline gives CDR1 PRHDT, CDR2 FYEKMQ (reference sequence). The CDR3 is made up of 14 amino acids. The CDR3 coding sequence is TGCGCCAGCAGGAATATAGGATTGGACACTGAAGCTTTCTTT. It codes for CASRNIGLDTEAFF.

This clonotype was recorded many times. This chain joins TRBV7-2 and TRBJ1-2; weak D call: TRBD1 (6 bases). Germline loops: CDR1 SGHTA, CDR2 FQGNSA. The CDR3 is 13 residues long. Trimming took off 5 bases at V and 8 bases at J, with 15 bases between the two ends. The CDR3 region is CASSGSGGAGYTF. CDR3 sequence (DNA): TGTGCCAGCAGCGGGAGCGGGGGGGCGGGCTACACCTTC. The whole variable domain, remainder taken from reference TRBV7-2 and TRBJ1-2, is GAGVSQSPSNKVTEKGKDVELRCDPISGHTALYWYRQSLGQGLEFLIYFQGNSAPDKSGLPSDRFSAERTGGSVSTLTIQRTQQEDSAVYLCASSGSGGAGYTFGSGTRLTVV.

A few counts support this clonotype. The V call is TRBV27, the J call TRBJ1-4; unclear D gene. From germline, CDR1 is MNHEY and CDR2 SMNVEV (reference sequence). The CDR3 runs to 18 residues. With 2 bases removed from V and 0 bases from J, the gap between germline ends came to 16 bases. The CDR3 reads CASSLRPGGITTNEKLFF. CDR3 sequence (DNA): TGTGCCAGCAGTTTAAGGCCCGGTGGGATCACAACTAATGAAAAACTGTTTTTT. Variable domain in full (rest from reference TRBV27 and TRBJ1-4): EAQVTQNPRYLITVTGKKLTVTCSQNMNHEYMSWYRQDPGLGLRQIYYSMNVEVTDKGDVPEGYKVSRKEKRNFPLILESPSPNQTSLYFCASSLRPGGITTNEKLFFGSGTQLSVL.

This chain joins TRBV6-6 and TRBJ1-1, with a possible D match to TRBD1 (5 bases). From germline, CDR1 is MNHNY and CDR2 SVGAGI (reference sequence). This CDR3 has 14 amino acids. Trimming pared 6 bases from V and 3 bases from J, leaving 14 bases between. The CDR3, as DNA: TGTGCCAGCAGCCCCGGGACTGAGTACACTGAAGCTTTCTTT. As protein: CASSPGTEYTEAFF.

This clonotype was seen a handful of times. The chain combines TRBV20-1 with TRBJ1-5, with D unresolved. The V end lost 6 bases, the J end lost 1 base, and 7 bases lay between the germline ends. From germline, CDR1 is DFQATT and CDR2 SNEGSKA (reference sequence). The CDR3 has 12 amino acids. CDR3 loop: CSASDSNQPQHF. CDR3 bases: TGCAGTGCCTCGGACAGCAATCAGCCCCAGCATTTT.

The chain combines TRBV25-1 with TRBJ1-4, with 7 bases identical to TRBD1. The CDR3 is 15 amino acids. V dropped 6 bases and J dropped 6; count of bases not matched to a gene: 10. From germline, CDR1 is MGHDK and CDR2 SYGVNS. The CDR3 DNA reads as TGTGCCAGCAGCGCTCAGGCCGGGACAGATGAAAAACTGTTTTTT. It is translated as CASSAQAGTDEKLFF. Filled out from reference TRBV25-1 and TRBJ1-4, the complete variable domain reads EADIYQTPRYLVIGTGKKITLECSQTMGHDKMYWYQQDPGMELHLIHYSYGVNSTEKGDLSSESTVSRIRTEHFPLTLESARPSHTSQYLCASSAQAGTDEKLFFGSGTQLSVL.

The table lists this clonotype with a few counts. CDR3 in amino acids: CATSGPVFNEQFF. The CDR3 nucleotides are TGTGCCACCAGTGGCCCCGTCTTTAATGAGCAGTTCTTC. The rearrangement joins TRBV24-1 to TRBJ2-1; D is ambiguous. The CDR3 runs 13 residues. Trimming shortened V by 5 bases and J by 7 bases, and 11 bases separated the two germline ends. CDR1 is KGHDR and CDR2 is SFDVKD in the germline V gene.

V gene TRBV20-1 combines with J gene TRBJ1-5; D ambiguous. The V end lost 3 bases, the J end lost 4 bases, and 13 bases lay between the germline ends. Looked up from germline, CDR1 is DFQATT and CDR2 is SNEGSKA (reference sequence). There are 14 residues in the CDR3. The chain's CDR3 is CSASRRAYNQPQHF. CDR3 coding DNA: TGCAGTGCTAGTCGCCGAGCCTATAATCAGCCCCAGCATTTT.

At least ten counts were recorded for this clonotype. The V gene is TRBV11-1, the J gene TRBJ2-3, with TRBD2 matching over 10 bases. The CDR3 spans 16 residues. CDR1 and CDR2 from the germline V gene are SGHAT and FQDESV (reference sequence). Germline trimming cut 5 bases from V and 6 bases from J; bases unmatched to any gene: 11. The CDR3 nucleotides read TGTGCCAGCAGCCCTGCGTTTAGCGGGAGGTCGGATACGCAGTATTTT. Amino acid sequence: CASSPAFSGRSDTQYF. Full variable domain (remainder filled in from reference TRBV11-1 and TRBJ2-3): EAEVAQSPRYKITEKSQAVAFWCDPISGHATLYWYRQILGQGPELLVQFQDESVVDDSQLPKDRFSAERLKGVDSTLKIQPAELGDSAMYLCASSPAFSGRSDTQYFGPGTRLTVL.

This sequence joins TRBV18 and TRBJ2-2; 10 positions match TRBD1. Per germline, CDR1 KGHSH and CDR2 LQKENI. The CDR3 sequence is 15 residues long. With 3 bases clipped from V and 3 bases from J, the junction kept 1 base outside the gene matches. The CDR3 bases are TGTGCCAGCTCACCGGGGACAGGGGACACCGGGGAGCTGTTTTTT. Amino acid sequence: CASSPGTGDTGELFF.

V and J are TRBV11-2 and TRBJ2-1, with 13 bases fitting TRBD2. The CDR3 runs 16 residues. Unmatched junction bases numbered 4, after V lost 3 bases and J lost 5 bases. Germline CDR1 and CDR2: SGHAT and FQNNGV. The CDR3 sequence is CASSFYGTSGDNEQFF. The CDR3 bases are TGTGCCAGCAGCTTTTACGGGACTAGCGGGGACAATGAGCAGTTCTTC. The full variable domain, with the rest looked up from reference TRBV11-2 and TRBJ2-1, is EAGVAQSPRYKIIEKRQSVAFWCNPISGHATLYWYQQILGQGPKLLIQFQNNGVVDDSQLPKDRFSAERLKGVDSTLKIQPAKLEDSAVYLCASSFYGTSGDNEQFFGPGTRLTVL.

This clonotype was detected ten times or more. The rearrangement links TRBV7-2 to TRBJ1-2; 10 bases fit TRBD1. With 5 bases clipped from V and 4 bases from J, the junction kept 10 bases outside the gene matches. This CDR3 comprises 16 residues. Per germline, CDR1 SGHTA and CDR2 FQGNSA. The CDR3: CASSPPGTGVAYGYTF. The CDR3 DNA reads TGTGCCAGCAGCCCTCCCGGGACAGGGGTGGCCTATGGCTACACCTTC.

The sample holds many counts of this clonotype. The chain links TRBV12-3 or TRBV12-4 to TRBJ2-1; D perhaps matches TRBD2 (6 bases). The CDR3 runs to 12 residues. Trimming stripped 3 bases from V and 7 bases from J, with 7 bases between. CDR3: CASSLAGNEQFF. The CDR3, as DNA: TGTGCCAGCAGTTTGGCGGGGAATGAGCAGTTCTTC.

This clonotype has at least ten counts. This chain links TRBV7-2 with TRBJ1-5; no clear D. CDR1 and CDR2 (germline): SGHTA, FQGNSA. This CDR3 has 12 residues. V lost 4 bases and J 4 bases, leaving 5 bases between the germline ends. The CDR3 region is CASSSRNQPQHF. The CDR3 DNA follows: TGTGCCAGCAGCTCACGGAATCAGCCCCAGCATTTT.

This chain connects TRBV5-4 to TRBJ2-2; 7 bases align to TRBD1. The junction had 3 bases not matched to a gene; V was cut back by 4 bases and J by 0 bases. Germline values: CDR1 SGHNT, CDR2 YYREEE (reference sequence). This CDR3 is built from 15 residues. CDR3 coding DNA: TGTGCCAGCAGCGACAGGGTATCGAACACCGGGGAGCTGTTTTTT. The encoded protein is CASSDRVSNTGELFF.

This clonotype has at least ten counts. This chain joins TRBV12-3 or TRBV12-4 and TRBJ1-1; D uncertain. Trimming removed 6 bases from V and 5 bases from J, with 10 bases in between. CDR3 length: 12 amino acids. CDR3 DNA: TGTGCCAGCAGCCCTGGAAAGACTGAAGCTTTCTTT. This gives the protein CASSPGKTEAFF.

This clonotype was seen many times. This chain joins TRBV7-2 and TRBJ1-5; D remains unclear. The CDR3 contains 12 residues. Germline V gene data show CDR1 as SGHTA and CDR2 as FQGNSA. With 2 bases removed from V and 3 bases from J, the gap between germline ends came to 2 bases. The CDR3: CASSLNNQPQHF. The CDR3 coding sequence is TGTGCCAGCAGCTTAAACAATCAGCCCCAGCATTTT.

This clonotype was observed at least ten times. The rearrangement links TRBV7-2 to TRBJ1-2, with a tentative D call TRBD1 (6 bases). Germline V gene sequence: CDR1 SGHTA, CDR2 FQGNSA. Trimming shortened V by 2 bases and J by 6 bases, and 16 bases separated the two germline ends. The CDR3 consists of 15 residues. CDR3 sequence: CASSLSSGQLHGYTF. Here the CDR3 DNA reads TGTGCCAGCAGCTTATCGTCCGGACAGCTGCATGGCTACACCTTC.

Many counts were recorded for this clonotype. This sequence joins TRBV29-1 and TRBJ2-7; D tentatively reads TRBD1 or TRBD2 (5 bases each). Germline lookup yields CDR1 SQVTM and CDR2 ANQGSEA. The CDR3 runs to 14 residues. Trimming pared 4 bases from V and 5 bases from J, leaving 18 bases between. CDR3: CSVGRGQGGHEQYF. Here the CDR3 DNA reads TGCAGCGTTGGCCGAGGGCAGGGTGGGCACGAGCAGTACTTC.

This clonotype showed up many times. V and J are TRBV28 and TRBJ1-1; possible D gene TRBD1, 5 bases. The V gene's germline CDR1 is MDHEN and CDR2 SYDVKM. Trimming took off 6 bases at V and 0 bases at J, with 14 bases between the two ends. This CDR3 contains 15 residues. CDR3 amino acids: CASRGPGTLNTEAFF. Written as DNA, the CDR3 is TGTGCCAGCAGGGGCCCGGGGACCTTGAACACTGAAGCTTTCTTT.

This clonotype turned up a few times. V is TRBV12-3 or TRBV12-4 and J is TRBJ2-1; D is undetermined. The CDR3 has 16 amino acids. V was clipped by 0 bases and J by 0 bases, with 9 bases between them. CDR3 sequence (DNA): TGTGCCAGCAGTTTAGCAAGGAGCCGCTCCTACAATGAGCAGTTCTTC. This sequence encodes CASSLARSRSYNEQFF.

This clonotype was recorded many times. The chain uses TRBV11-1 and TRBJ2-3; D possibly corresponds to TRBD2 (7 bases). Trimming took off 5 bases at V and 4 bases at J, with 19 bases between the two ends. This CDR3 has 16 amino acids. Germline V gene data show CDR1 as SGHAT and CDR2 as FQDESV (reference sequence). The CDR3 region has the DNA TGTGCCAGCAGCGGGGGGGGCCGCGCCGGCGCAGATACGCAGTATTTT. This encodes CASSGGGRAGADTQYF.

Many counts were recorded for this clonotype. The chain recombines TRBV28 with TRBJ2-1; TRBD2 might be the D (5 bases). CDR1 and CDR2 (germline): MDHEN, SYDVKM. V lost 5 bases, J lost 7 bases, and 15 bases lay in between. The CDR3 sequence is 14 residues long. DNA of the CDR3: TGTGCCAGCAGTCGGCCGAGGGTACTGAATGAGCAGTTCTTC. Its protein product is CASSRPRVLNEQFF.

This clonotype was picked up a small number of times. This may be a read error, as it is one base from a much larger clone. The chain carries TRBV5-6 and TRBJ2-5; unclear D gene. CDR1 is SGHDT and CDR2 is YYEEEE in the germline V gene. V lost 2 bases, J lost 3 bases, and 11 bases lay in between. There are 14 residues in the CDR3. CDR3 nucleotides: TGTGCCAGCAGCTTATTCTACGGAGAAGAGACCCAGTACTTC. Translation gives CASSLFYGEETQYF. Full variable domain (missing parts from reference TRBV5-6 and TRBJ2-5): DAGVTQSPTHLIKTRGQQVTLRCSPKSGHDTVSWYQQALGQGPQFIFQYYEEEERQRGNFPDRFSGHQFPNYSSELNVNALLLGDSALYLCASSLFYGEETQYFGPGTRLLVL.

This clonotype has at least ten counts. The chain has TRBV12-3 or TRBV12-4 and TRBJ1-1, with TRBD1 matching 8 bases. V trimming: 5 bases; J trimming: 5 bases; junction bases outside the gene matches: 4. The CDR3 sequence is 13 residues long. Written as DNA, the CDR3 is TGTGCCAGCAGTCAAGACAGGGGTACTGAAGCTTTCTTT. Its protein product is CASSQDRGTEAFF.